This TCR beta chain was obtained from a study of T cells after yellow fever vaccination. The study, taken as a whole, reports: Clones that expanded after primary vaccination mostly reappeared after the booster (less than 98% CD4, approximately 87% CD8).

The TCR cDNA carried a universal primer site and UMIs from 5'RACE template switching. TCRdb passed the 5' RACE reads through MiXCR, listing each CDR3 protein once. The sample lists some 390,000 distinct CDR3 sequences; about 17% were seen once. This clonotype has a handful of counts. Its antigen is currently unknown. Trimming removed 10 bases from V and 2 bases from J; junction bases left unmatched: 10. The CDR3 totals 14 residues. The chain recombines TRBV6-7 with TRBJ2-5, with TRBD1 identical over 7 bases. TRBV6-7 is recorded as an ORF, its role being uncertain. The sequences come from PBMCs, collected before the yellow fever booster vaccination. The receptor was isolated from a man between 18 and 29 years old who received the YFV17D yellow fever vaccine. The CDR3 DNA reads TGTGCCACCACAATAGGGACAGAGCAAGAGACCCAGTACTTC. This sequence encodes CATTIGTEQETQYF.